These 16 T cell receptor beta chains share one sample of origin, sequenced in a study of regulatory T cells in long-lasting Graves disease. The time point is: newly diagnosed GD, antithyroid drugs for less than 3 months. RNA from PBMCs was the source of the TCR library. Library construction for TCR beta used iRepertoire HTBI primers and Arm-PCR of CDR3 regions. TCRdb called the multiplex PCR reads again in MiXCR, with one record for every CDR3 protein. The sample includes roughly 560,000 distinct CDR3 sequences, 12% of them seen just once. The data also belong to a second study, concerning T cells in Graves' hyperthyroidism and ophthalmopathy.

The sample in question was peripheral blood mononuclear cells (PBMCs), obtained at new diagnosis, from a patient treated with antithyroid drugs. The receptor set was obtained from a young woman with Graves disease.

This clonotype was seen repeatedly, ten times or more. A read error is possible here, since a much larger clone lies one base away. V gene TRBV2 combines with J gene TRBJ2-3; D remains ambiguous. Judging by the DNA end, TRBJ2-5 fits better; the J call may be wrong. Germline assignment: CDR1 SNHLY and CDR2 FYNNEI. CDR3 size: 10 residues. In DNA, the CDR3 is TGTGCCAGCAGTGAAGGGACCCAGTACTTC. This translates into CASSEGTQYF.

V usage is TRBV30 and J usage is TRBJ1-2, with D perhaps matching TRBD1 (5 bases). Trimming took off 3 bases at V and 4 bases at J, with 12 bases between the two ends. The CDR3 consists of 13 residues. The germline V gene has CDR1 GTSNPN and CDR2 SVGIG (reference sequence). The CDR3 DNA reads as TGTGCCTGGAGACAGGCGGGGGGCTATGGCTACACCTTC. Encoded protein: CAWRQAGGYGYTF. The whole variable domain, filled in from reference TRBV30 and TRBJ1-2, reads SQTIHQWPATLVQPVGSPLSLECTVEGTSNPNLYWYRQAAGRGLQLLFYSVGIGQISSEVPQNLSASRPQDRQFILSSKKLLLSDSGFYLCAWRQAGGYGYTFGSGTRLTVV.

This clonotype was seen at least ten times. V usage is TRBV11-2 and J usage is TRBJ1-5; D ambiguous. This CDR3 is built from 15 residues. The ends were cut back, 3 bases at V and 2 bases at J, with 11 bases in the middle. Germline CDR1 and CDR2: SGHAT and FQNNGV. This CDR3 reads CASSLDVSGNQPQHF. DNA for the CDR3: TGTGCCAGCAGCTTGGACGTCTCGGGCAATCAGCCCCAGCATTTT.

This clonotype was recorded many times. The genes are TRBV6-5 and TRBJ2-5; a weak D match, TRBD1 (6 bases). Trimming cost V 1 base and J 4 bases, with 13 bases left between them. Per the germline V gene, CDR1 is MNHEY and CDR2 is SVGAGI. This CDR3 region has 15 residues. CDR3 sequence: CASSYFTPRGETQYF. CDR3 in DNA: TGTGCCAGCAGTTACTTTACCCCCAGGGGAGAGACCCAGTACTTC.

This clonotype occurred a few times. The chain recombines TRBV2 with TRBJ2-3, with D unclear. Between the trimmed V and J ends, which lost 6 bases and 1 base, there was a span of 8 bases. Germline V CDR1 and CDR2: SNHLY, FYNNEI. The CDR3 length is 13 residues. CDR3 loop: CASRALGTDTQYF. The CDR3 DNA sequence: TGTGCCAGCAGGGCACTGGGCACAGATACGCAGTATTTT.

This clonotype was seen a handful of times. The V and J genes are TRBV20-1 and TRBJ2-3; no firm D call. Germline CDR1 is DFQATT and CDR2 is SNEGSKA (reference sequence). Between the trimmed V and J ends, which lost 5 bases and 0 bases, there was a span of 6 bases. There are 12 residues in the CDR3. CDR3 loop: CSAERSTDTQYF. The CDR3 DNA sequence: TGCAGTGCTGAAAGAAGCACAGATACGCAGTATTTT.

This clonotype has a count of ten or more. The rearrangement joins TRBV7-8 to TRBJ2-3; tentatively, D is TRBD2 (8 bases). The CDR3 length is 20 residues. Trimming took off 5 bases at V and 2 bases at J, with 29 bases between the two ends. CDR1 is SGHVS, CDR2 FQNEAQ, per germline. CDR3 coding DNA: TGTGCCAGCAGCCCGCGGAGGGGGCTAGCGGGCCCCGGGGTCACAGATACGCAGTATTTT. This encodes CASSPRRGLAGPGVTDTQYF.

Ten or more counts support this clonotype. The chain combines TRBV7-2 with TRBJ2-5; a weak D match, TRBD2 (5 bases). Between the trimmed V and J ends, which lost 5 bases and 4 bases, there was a span of 14 bases. CDR3 size: 14 residues. The germline V gene encodes CDR1 SGHTA and CDR2 FQGNSA. The DNA for the CDR3 is TGTGCCAGCAGCCCCCATGGCCGGGGAGAGACCCAGTACTTC. It is translated as CASSPHGRGETQYF.

This clonotype was counted at least ten times. The V call is TRBV6-1, the J call TRBJ1-4; D is perhaps TRBD1 (6 bases). Trimming stripped 1 base from V and 10 bases from J, with 22 bases between. Germline V gives CDR1 MNHNS, CDR2 SASEGT. This CDR3 spans 17 amino acids. CDR3 DNA: TGTGCCAGCAGTGAAGGGGGGGCCCTTATTTATTCGGGAAAACTGTTTTTT. Translation: CASSEGGALIYSGKLFF.

This clonotype was detected a few times. The DNA for the CDR3 is TGTGCCAGCACCCGCCATGCGAACACTGAAGCTTTCTTT. This sequence encodes CASTRHANTEAFF. The chain couples TRBV28 to TRBJ1-1; no clear D gene. This CDR3 comprises 13 residues. Germline V gene lookup returns CDR1 MDHEN and CDR2 SYDVKM. The ends were cut back, 7 bases at V and 1 base at J, with 10 bases in the middle.

In this sample, this clonotype turned up many times. This sequence joins TRBV30 and TRBJ1-1, with D unclear. Trimming stripped 8 bases from V and 2 bases from J, with 12 bases between. The CDR3 is 12 residues long. In germline, CDR1 is GTSNPN, CDR2 SVGIG (reference sequence). CDR3 DNA: TGTGCCCGCCAGAGGGATAACACTGAAGCTTTCTTT. It translates to CARQRDNTEAFF.

This clonotype was picked up many times. V gene TRBV12-3 or TRBV12-4 combines with J gene TRBJ1-5; no definite D call. CDR3 size: 19 residues. Trimming shortened V by 2 bases and J by 0 bases, and 20 bases separated the two germline ends. The CDR3, as DNA: TGTGCCAGCAGTTTATCTCCAGGCGGCCTTCGCTATAGCAATCAGCCCCAGCATTTT. It is translated as CASSLSPGGLRYSNQPQHF.

Ten or more counts support this clonotype. The V gene is TRBV27, the J gene TRBJ1-1, with 11 bases that match TRBD1. Germline assignment: CDR1 MNHEY and CDR2 SMNVEV (reference sequence). There are 17 residues in the CDR3. Trimming cost V 7 bases and J 5 bases; bases outside gene matches: 15. Here the CDR3 reads CASNPWGTGGSKTEAFF. As DNA, the CDR3 is TGTGCCAGCAATCCGTGGGGGACAGGGGGATCGAAGACTGAAGCTTTCTTT.

This clonotype was detected a few times. This chain links TRBV28 with TRBJ1-6, with a tentative D call TRBD1 (6 bases). The CDR3 covers 13 residues. Germline V lookup: CDR1 MDHEN, CDR2 SYDVKM. Trimming cost V 6 bases and J 8 bases, with 11 bases left between them. CDR3 nucleotides: TGTGCCAGCAGGCAGGGGATGGATTCACCCCTCCACTTT. Protein product: CASRQGMDSPLHF. The full variable domain, its missing parts supplied by reference TRBV28 and TRBJ1-6, is DVKVTQSSRYLVKRTGEKVFLECVQDMDHENMFWYRQDPGLGLRLIYFSYDVKMKEKGDIPEGYSVSREKKERFSLILESASTNQTSMYLCASRQGMDSPLHFGNGTRLTVT.

The genes are TRBV6-2 or TRBV6-3 and TRBJ2-7; D is uncertain. Deletions cut 5 bases from V and 1 base from J, with 12 bases between. The CDR3 loop spans 14 amino acids. The V gene's germline CDR1 is MNHEY and CDR2 SVGEGT. The DNA for the CDR3 is TGTGCCAGCAGTGACGTTATTGGGTCCTACGAGCAGTACTTC. It is translated as CASSDVIGSYEQYF.

This clonotype was observed at least ten times. V and J are TRBV11-2 and TRBJ2-7; 11 nucleotides line up with TRBD1. The CDR3 covers 15 residues. The trim removed 4 bases at V and 4 bases at J, leaving 6 bases unmatched. Germline V CDR1 and CDR2: SGHAT, FQNNGV. CDR3 nucleotides: TGTGCCAGCAGCTCCCCCGGGACAGGGGGGTACGAGCAGTACTTC. This translates into CASSSPGTGGYEQYF.